A few counts support the clone carrying this T cell receptor beta chain. The antigen remains unidentified. The entry originates in a study of response to subunit inactivated influenza vaccine. Study-wide results and limits: Researchers suggested that each seasonal influenza vaccination recruits few new T cells.

The CDR3 totals 15 residues. V was clipped by 0 bases and J by 5 bases; unmatched bases: 4. Germline CDR1 SGHTA, CDR2 FQGTGA. MiXCR, run by TCRdb on the RT-PCR reads, gives a single entry per CDR3 protein. The sample records hundreds of thousands of distinct CDR3 sequences, 12% being singletons. The clonotype comes from a man aged 45 to 65 who received an inactivated influenza vaccine. This chain joins TRBV7-3 and TRBJ2-1, with TRBD2 identical over 7 bases. This sample comprised non-naive T cells sorted from PBMCs, obtained 14 to 15 days before vaccination. The CDR3 nucleotides are TGTGCCAGCAGCTTAACGGGACTATCAAACAATGAGCAGTTCTTC. It specifies CASSLTGLSNNEQFF.